This TCR beta chain was captured in a study of T-cell memory formation after mild COVID-19. The CDR3 is 16 amino acids. In TCRdb, the 5' RACE reads were re-called with MiXCR into one record per CDR3 protein. The sample records 190,000 or so distinct CDR3 sequences, over 20% being singletons. What was sequenced was PBMCs or a T cell subset sorted from them (not recorded which). This clonotype was sampled from an adult woman who had mild COVID-19 (a few samples of this study predate the infection). Cell type and time point are not known. The chain couples TRBV21-1 to TRBJ2-7; TRBD1 is the table's D call, not checked against the DNA. TRBV21-1 is a pseudogene. The CDR3 DNA reads TGTGCCAGCAGCACCCCAAATGGGCAGGGGCGCTACGAGCAGTACTTC. This sequence encodes CASSTPNGQGRYEQYF.